Each of the 8 T cell receptor beta chains below was sequenced from the same sample in a study of blood T cell repertoires in COVID-19. Profiling relied on immunoSEQ multiplex PCR, and the TCRdb table lists in-frame clones only, not all of them. The top ten hold around 0.83% of the sample, which has 200,000 to 250,000 clones, 92% seen once. The sequenced sample consisted of peripheral blood. All receptors come from a man in his thirties or forties with COVID-19, enrolled during active disease.

The genes are TRBV5-4 and TRBJ1-6, with TRBD1 identical over 9 bases. The CDR3 runs 15 residues. J lost 9 bases, V lost 4 bases, and 8 bases had no gene match. Germline V gene sequence: CDR1 SGHNT, CDR2 YYREEE (reference sequence). CDR3: CASSMDRDRVSPLHF. The CDR3 coding sequence is TGTGCCAGCAGCATGGACCGGGACAGGGTTTCACCCCTCCACTTT.

As DNA, the CDR3 is TGTGCCAGCAGCGTATCGGCGGGGGACACCTACGAGCAGTACTTC. Translating gives CASSVSAGDTYEQYF. V is TRBV9 and J is TRBJ2-7, with D possibly TRBD2 on 7 matching bases. Germline loops: CDR1 SGDLS, CDR2 YYNGEE. The germline V and J ends were trimmed by 1 base and 2 bases, with 13 bases remaining between them. The CDR3 runs to 15 residues.

This clone was counted a single time. The chain is built from TRBV7-9 and TRBJ2-7; 10 bases align to TRBD1. Germline CDR1 and CDR2: SEHNR and FQNEAQ (reference sequence). The CDR3 has 15 amino acids. V lost 3 bases to trimming and J lost 6 bases; unmatched junction nucleotides: 8. The CDR3 spells CASSFITGTGVEQYF. In DNA, the CDR3 is TGTGCCAGCAGCTTTATCACCGGGACAGGGGTCGAGCAGTACTTC.

V gene TRBV18 combines with J gene TRBJ1-6; D possibly corresponds to TRBD1 (5 bases). The V end lost 1 base, the J end lost 2 bases, and 6 bases lay between the germline ends. The CDR3 has 15 residues. CDR1 KGHSH and CDR2 LQKENI come from the germline V gene. The CDR3 is CASSPQGTYNSPLHF. The CDR3 DNA is TGTGCCAGCTCACCACAGGGGACCTATAATTCACCCCTCCACTTT.

CDR3 in DNA: TGTGCCTGGAGTGTTTTTGCGGGGGGAAACCAAGAGACCCAGTACTTC. Translated, it gives CAWSVFAGGNQETQYF. The chain employs TRBV30 and TRBJ2-5; the match to TRBD2 covers 8 bases. CDR1 is GTSNPN and CDR2 is SVGIG in the germline V gene (reference sequence). Germline trimming cut 0 bases from V and 0 bases from J; bases unmatched to any gene: 6. This CDR3 region has 16 residues.

The chain combines TRBV5-1 with TRBJ2-3; possible D gene TRBD1, 7 bases. Germline V gives CDR1 SGHRS, CDR2 YFSETQ. The CDR3 length is 15 residues. With 3 bases removed from V and 4 bases from J, the gap between germline ends came to 15 bases. The CDR3 DNA reads TGCGCCAGCAGCTCCGCAGGGGGGAAGGCAGATACGCAGTATTTT. This codes for CASSSAGGKADTQYF.

This chain connects TRBV2 to TRBJ1-2; D unclear. The CDR3 contains 14 residues. Germline V lookup: CDR1 SNHLY, CDR2 FYNNEI. V lost 2 bases, J lost 4 bases, and 11 bases lay in between. Here the CDR3 reads CASSERQAGYGYTF. CDR3 in DNA: TGTGCCAGCAGTGAACGGCAGGCAGGCTATGGCTACACCTTC.

The rearrangement links TRBV27 to TRBJ1-6; 9 bases line up with TRBD1. Germline-derived CDR1 and CDR2 are MNHEY and SMNVEV (reference sequence). The V and J ends lost 3 bases and 10 bases, in that order; junction bases with no gene match: 7. The CDR3 loop spans 15 amino acids. In DNA, the CDR3 is TGTGCCAGCAGTTTCCTGGGACAGGGAGACTCACCCCTCCACTTT. Its protein product is CASSFLGQGDSPLHF.